A single sample is the source of the 8 T cell receptor beta chains below, sequenced in a study of cytomegalovirus exposure and HLA in healthy donors. A multiplex PCR was run with 60 Vbeta primers and 13 Jbeta primers. The table came from immunoSEQ multiplex PCR; TCRdb's copy has only in-frame clones and leaves some out. The sample lists more than 60,000 clones, approximately 81% occurring once. The sequenced material came from PBMCs. The receptors here all came from a woman aged 40 to 50 in good health and CMV-seropositive.

The chain joins TRBV6-1 to TRBJ2-7, with D perhaps TRBD2 (6 bases). The CDR3 runs 13 residues. Per the germline V gene, CDR1 is MNHNS and CDR2 is SASEGT. Trimming pared 5 bases from V and 7 bases from J, leaving 15 bases between. Here the CDR3 DNA reads TGTGCCAGCAGTCCTACTAGCCCAAGGGAGCAGTACTTC. Its protein product is CASSPTSPREQYF.

The chain combines TRBV13 with TRBJ1-2; D is possibly TRBD1 (6 bases). Trimming shortened V by 5 bases and J by 1 base, and 26 bases separated the two germline ends. This CDR3 contains 19 residues. From germline, CDR1 is PRHDT and CDR2 FYEKMQ (reference sequence). CDR3 protein: CASSPTRSRGAPINYGYTF. CDR3 nucleotides: TGTGCCAGCAGCCCCACCCGGAGCAGGGGTGCCCCTATTAACTATGGCTACACCTTC. The entire variable domain, with the rest obtained from reference TRBV13 and TRBJ1-2, is as follows: AAGVIQSPRHLIKEKRETATLKCYPIPRHDTVYWYQQGPGQDPQFLISFYEKMQSDKGSIPDRFSAQQFSDYHSELNMSSLELGDSALYFCASSPTRSRGAPINYGYTFGSGTRLTVV.

J is TRBJ2-3 and V is TRBV5-1; a possible D gene is TRBD1 (6 bases). V lost 4 bases and J lost 2, with 11 bases in between. This CDR3 has 14 amino acids. CDR1 SGHRS and CDR2 YFSETQ come from the germline V gene. Here the CDR3 reads CASSPGQNTDTQYF. Written as DNA, the CDR3 is TGCGCCAGCAGCCCGGGACAAAACACAGATACGCAGTATTTT. The full variable domain, in which reference TRBV5-1 and TRBJ2-3 provide the parts outside the CDR3, is KAGVTQTPRYLIKTRGQQVTLSCSPISGHRSVSWYQQTPGQGLQFLFEYFSETQRNKGNFPGRFSGRQFSNSRSEMNVSTLELGDSALYLCASSPGQNTDTQYFGPGTRLTVL.

In this sample, this clone turned up a few times. This chain links TRBV2 with TRBJ2-7; a weak D match, TRBD1 (5 bases). Trimming left V 3 bases short and J 5 bases short, with 14 bases between. CDR1 is SNHLY and CDR2 is FYNNEI in the germline V gene. CDR3 length: 14 amino acids. DNA for the CDR3: TGTGCCAGCAGTGACAGGGCAGAAAACGACGAGCAGTACTTC. It codes for CASSDRAENDEQYF. Using reference TRBV2 and TRBJ2-7 for the parts outside the CDR3, the full variable domain is EPEVTQTPSHQVTQMGQEVILRCVPISNHLYFYWYRQILGQKVEFLVSFYNNEISEKSEIFDDQFSVERPDGSNFTLKIRSTKLEDSAMYFCASSDRAENDEQYFGPGTRLTVT.

The genes are TRBV7-9 and TRBJ2-1, with TRBD2 identical over 13 bases. The germline V gene has CDR1 SEHNR and CDR2 FQNEAQ (reference sequence). CDR3 length equals 15 residues. Trimming at V came to 4 bases and at J to 9 bases, leaving 6 bases not matched to a gene. The CDR3 DNA sequence: TGTGCCAGCAGCTCACTAGCGGGGGGGGTAATTGAGCAGTTCTTC. Amino acid sequence: CASSSLAGGVIEQFF.

The chain has TRBV5-4 and TRBJ2-6, with 7 bases that match TRBD1. The CDR3 runs 15 residues. CDR1 is SGHNT and CDR2 is YYREEE in the germline V gene (reference sequence). V lost 4 bases, J lost 4 bases, and 5 bases stayed unmatched. CDR3 sequence: CASSIQGPGANVLTF. CDR3 sequence (DNA): TGTGCCAGCAGCATACAGGGGCCCGGGGCCAACGTCCTGACTTTC.

V gene TRBV19 combines with J gene TRBJ1-3, with no clear D. This CDR3 contains 14 residues. Germline CDR1 is LNHDA and CDR2 is SQIVND (reference sequence). The ends were cut back, 10 bases at V and 0 bases at J, with 13 bases in the middle. The CDR3 bases are TGTGCCACCCTCGACTGGAGCTCTGGAAACACCATATATTTT. Its protein product is CATLDWSSGNTIYF.

In DNA, the CDR3 is TGTGCCAGCAGTCAGACTGCTTCGGGGAGAAACACCATATATTTT. Protein product: CASSQTASGRNTIYF. The V and J genes are TRBV5-6 and TRBJ1-3; D call uncertain. Germline CDR1 reads SGHDT; CDR2 reads YYEEEE. This CDR3 is 15 amino acids long. The V and J ends lost 5 bases and 5 bases respectively, with 17 bases between them.